This is a list of T cell receptor beta chains from one sample in a study of CD8 T cells in Susac syndrome. Each CDR3 protein is one row after TCRdb ran MiXCR on the immunoSEQ multiplex PCR reads. Seen here are about 430,000 distinct CDR3 sequences, approximately 89% observed once, and the top ten hold 0.09% to 0.15%. Sequencing input: CD8+ T cells from PBMCs. The receptors come from a human donor with multiple sclerosis. Both conserved end residues are part of each CDR3. The D gene is left open where the match is weak. Size tells how often a clone was seen (once, few, many) or the class of an expanded clone, and some rows leave it out.

v_call	d_call	clone_size	j_call	cdr3_aa	cdr3_nt
TRBV3-1	TRBD2	NA	TRBJ2-2	CASSHESREGNTGELFF	TGTGCCAGCAGCCACGAGTCGCGGGAGGGAAACACCGGGGAGCTGTTTTTT
TRBV13	NA	NA	TRBJ2-1	CASSPTDGSYNEQFF	TGTGCCAGCAGCCCAACGGACGGGTCCTACAATGAGCAGTTCTTC
TRBV20-1	NA	once	TRBJ2-1	CSARDPSTGYNEQFF	TGCAGTGCTAGAGACCCTTCGACAGGATACAATGAGCAGTTCTTC
TRBV28	TRBD2	NA	TRBJ2-1	CASSLLQLANPYNEQFF	TGTGCCAGCAGTTTACTCCAACTAGCGAACCCCTACAATGAGCAGTTCTTC
TRBV5-1	NA	NA	TRBJ2-7	CASSGTGGTAYEQYF	TGCGCCAGCAGCGGCACGGGGGGGACAGCCTACGAGCAGTACTTC
TRBV12-3/TRBV12-4	NA	NA	TRBJ1-1	CASATPRSFEAFF	TGTGCCAGCGCTACTCCCCGTTCTTTTGAAGCTTTCTTT
TRBV6-1	NA	few	TRBJ1-5	CASSEWGSNQPQHF	TGTGCCAGCAGTGAATGGGGTAGCAATCAGCCCCAGCATTTT
TRBV2	NA	NA	TRBJ2-3	CASRGSRTDTQYF	TGTGCCAGCCGAGGGTCTCGCACAGATACGCAGTATTTT
TRBV9	NA	NA	TRBJ2-7	CASSGSESFYEQYF	TGTGCCAGCAGCGGGAGCGAGAGCTTCTACGAGCAGTACTTC
TRBV27	NA	few	TRBJ1-2	CASSSGVGYGYTF	TGTGCCAGCAGTTCGGGGGTCGGCTATGGCTACACCTTC
TRBV5-1	NA	NA	TRBJ1-1	CASSARGGDTEAFF	TGCGCCAGCAGCGCCCGGGGTGGCGACACTGAAGCTTTCTTT
TRBV5-5	TRBD1	NA	TRBJ1-2	CASSGRDRQLPNYGYTF	TGTGCCAGCAGCGGCCGGGACAGGCAACTACCTAACTATGGCTACACCTTC
TRBV20-1	NA	NA	TRBJ2-5	CSARMFDFQETQYF	TGCAGTGCTAGGATGTTCGACTTCCAAGAGACCCAGTACTTC
TRBV19	NA	NA	TRBJ1-1	CASSMGGLNTEAFF	TGTGCCAGTAGTATGGGGGGGTTGAACACTGAAGCTTTCTTT
TRBV10-2	NA	once	TRBJ1-5	CASSERGVDQPQHF	TGCGCCAGCAGTGAGCGGGGGGTGGATCAGCCCCAGCATTTT
TRBV4-1	NA	NA	TRBJ2-6	CASSQTSGANVLTF	TGCGCCAGCAGCCAAACGTCTGGGGCCAACGTCCTGACTTTC
TRBV11-2	NA	NA	TRBJ2-5	CASSLDRAETQYF	TGTGCCAGCAGCTTAGACAGGGCTGAGACCCAGTACTTC
TRBV4-1	NA	NA	TRBJ2-1	CASSQGQGMDSYNEQFF	TGCGCCAGCAGCCAAGGGCAGGGGATGGACTCCTACAATGAGCAGTTCTTC
TRBV4-1	TRBD1	NA	TRBJ1-2	CASSHESTGQSGYTF	TGCGCCAGCAGCCACGAATCGACAGGGCAAAGTGGCTACACCTTC
TRBV29-1	NA	once	TRBJ2-7	CSVVGTASYEQYF	TGCAGCGTTGTTGGGACGGCCTCCTACGAGCAGTACTTC
TRBV12-5	TRBD1	NA	TRBJ2-2	CASGLVGTGQGGTGELFF	TGTGCTAGTGGTTTGGTAGGTACGGGACAGGGGGGCACCGGGGAGCTGTTTTTT
TRBV30	TRBD2	NA	TRBJ2-1	CAWSLAGGPGEQFF	TGTGCCTGGAGTCTAGCGGGAGGGCCTGGTGAGCAGTTCTTC
TRBV2	TRBD1	NA	TRBJ1-2	CASSEATGDFYGYTF	TGTGCCAGCAGTGAAGCAACAGGGGACTTCTATGGCTACACCTTC
TRBV11-2	NA	few	TRBJ2-7	CASSLSEQYF	TGTGCCAGCAGCTTATCCGAGCAGTACTTC
TRBV6-1	TRBD2	NA	TRBJ2-1	CASSTSGTYNEQFF	TGTGCCAGCAGTACTAGCGGGACCTACAATGAGCAGTTCTTC
TRBV6-1	NA	few	TRBJ2-7	CASNVRGAYEQYF	TGTGCCAGCAACGTAAGGGGCGCCTACGAGCAGTACTTC
TRBV24-1	NA	NA	TRBJ2-3	CATSDKRKLACTDTQYF	TGTGCCACCAGTGATAAAAGGAAGCTGGCCTGCACAGATACGCAGTATTTT
TRBV7-9	NA	NA	TRBJ2-5	CASSLVQLAISETQYF	TGTGCCAGCAGCTTAGTTCAGCTTGCTATATCGGAGACCCAGTACTTC
TRBV6-6	NA	NA	TRBJ2-3	CASSATSTDTQYF	TGTGCCAGCAGTGCGACTTCCACAGATACGCAGTATTTT
TRBV7-9	NA	NA	TRBJ2-1	CASSPGNPSSYNEQFF	TGTGCCAGCAGCCCAGGGAACCCGAGCTCCTACAATGAGCAGTTCTTC
TRBV29-1	NA	NA	TRBJ2-7	CSVAEILGLSQEQYF	TGCAGCGTCGCCGAAATTCTTGGACTCAGCCAGGAGCAGTACTTC
TRBV6-5	NA	NA	TRBJ2-5	CASSFISGQPYQETQYF	TGTGCCAGCAGTTTCATTAGTGGACAGCCGTACCAAGAGACCCAGTACTTC
TRBV29-1	NA	NA	TRBJ2-7	CSVGMEWMDDEQYF	TGCAGCGTTGGAATGGAGTGGATGGACGACGAGCAGTACTTC
TRBV4-1	TRBD2	NA	TRBJ2-2	CASSQEGGVTGELFF	TGCGCCAGCAGCCAAGAGGGGGGGGTGACCGGGGAGCTGTTTTTT
TRBV18	NA	NA	TRBJ2-1	CASSPSGLGNEQFF	TGTGCCAGCTCACCGTCAGGGTTGGGCAATGAGCAGTTCTTC
TRBV7-6	TRBD2	once	TRBJ2-1	CASSSYGLATTSYNEQFF	TGTGCCAGCAGCTCATACGGACTAGCCACCACCTCCTACAATGAGCAGTTCTTC
TRBV20-1	TRBD1	NA	TRBJ2-7	CSARDRLVQGVTYEQYF	TGCAGTGCTAGAGATCGTCTCGTGCAGGGGGTTACGTACGAGCAGTACTTC
TRBV14	NA	NA	TRBJ2-1	CASSQDLGNYRFEQFF	TGTGCCAGCAGCCAAGATCTCGGGAATTATCGCTTTGAGCAGTTCTTC
TRBV4-1	NA	NA	TRBJ1-2	CASSGQGRYGYTF	TGCGCCAGCAGCGGTCAGGGTAGATATGGCTACACCTTC
TRBV7-8	TRBD1	few	TRBJ2-7	CASSPGGESYEQYF	TGTGCCAGCAGCCCAGGGGGTGAATCCTACGAGCAGTACTTC
TRBV19	TRBD1	NA	TRBJ2-7	CASSPTGGEYEQYF	TGTGCCAGTAGTCCGACAGGGGGCGAGTACGAGCAGTACTTC